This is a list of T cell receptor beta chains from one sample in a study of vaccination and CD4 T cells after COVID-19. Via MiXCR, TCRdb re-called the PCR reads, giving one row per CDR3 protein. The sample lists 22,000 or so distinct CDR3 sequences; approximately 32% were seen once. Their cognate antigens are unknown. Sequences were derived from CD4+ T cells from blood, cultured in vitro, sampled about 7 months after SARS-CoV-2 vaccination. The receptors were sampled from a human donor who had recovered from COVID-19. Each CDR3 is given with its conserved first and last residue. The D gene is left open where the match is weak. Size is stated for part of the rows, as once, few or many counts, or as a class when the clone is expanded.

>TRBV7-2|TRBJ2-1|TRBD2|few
TGTGCCAGCAGGACACAGCGGGGGGGCCGCAATGAGCAGTTCTTC
CASRTQRGGRNEQFF
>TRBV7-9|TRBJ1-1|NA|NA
TGTGCCAGCAGCCTCAGGGCCCAGGGCACTGAAGCTTTCTTT
CASSLRAQGTEAFF
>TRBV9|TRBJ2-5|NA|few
TGTGCCAGCAGCGTAGGGCACAGGGTCGAGACCCAGTACTTC
CASSVGHRVETQYF
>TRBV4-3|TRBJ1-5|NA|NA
TGCGCCAGCAGCCAAGGGTACTCTCAGCCCCAGCATTTT
CASSQGYSQPQHF
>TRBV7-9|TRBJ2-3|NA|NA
TGTGCCAGCAGCTTAATGCTAGTCGGTACGCAGTATTTT
CASSLMLVGTQYF
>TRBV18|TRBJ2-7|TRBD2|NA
TGTGCCAGCTCTCCGAGGGACACCCGACTAGCGGGAGGGCAATACGAGCAGTACTTC
CASSPRDTRLAGGQYEQYF
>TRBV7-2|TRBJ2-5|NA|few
TGTGCCAGCAGCTCTGTTAGAGGGGGGCAAGAGACCCAGTACTTC
CASSSVRGGQETQYF
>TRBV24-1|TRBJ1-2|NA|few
TGTGCCACCAGTGACGCCACGACGGGTGGGGTCTATGGCTACACCTTC
CATSDATTGGVYGYTF
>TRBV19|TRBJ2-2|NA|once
TGTGCCAGTAGGGACTATACCAGGGGCACCGGGGAGCTGTTTTTT
CASRDYTRGTGELFF
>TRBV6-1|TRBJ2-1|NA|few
TGTGCCAGCAGGCGGCTCAATGAGCAGTTCTTC
CASRRLNEQFF
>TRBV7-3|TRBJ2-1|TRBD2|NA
TGTGCCAGCAGCCTCGGGACTAGCGTACACAATGAGCAGTTCTTC
CASSLGTSVHNEQFF
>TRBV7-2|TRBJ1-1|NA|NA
TGTGCCAGCAGCCCTTGGGGGGGGGGAAATACTGAAGCTTTCTTT
CASSPWGGGNTEAFF
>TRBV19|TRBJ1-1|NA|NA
TGTGCCAGTAGTAGGATAAACTTGGGCATGAACACTGAAGCTTTCTTT
CASSRINLGMNTEAFF
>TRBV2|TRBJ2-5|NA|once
TGTGCCAGCAGTGGACAACGAGAATACCGGACCCAGTACTTC
CASSGQREYRTQYF
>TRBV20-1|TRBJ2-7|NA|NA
TGCAGTGTGGTGGGACCCTACGAGCAGTACTTC
CSVVGPYEQYF
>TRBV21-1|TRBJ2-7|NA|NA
TGTGCCAGCAGCACCCGCTCCTACGAGCAGTACTTC
CASSTRSYEQYF
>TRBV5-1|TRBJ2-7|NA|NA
TGTGCCAGCAGCTCGGGATACACACGCGAGCAGTACTTC
CASSSGYTREQYF
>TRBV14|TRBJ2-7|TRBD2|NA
TGTGCCAGCAGCCAGCGGGGGGGCAGGTACGAGCAGTACTTC
CASSQRGGRYEQYF
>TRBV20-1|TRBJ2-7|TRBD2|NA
TGCAGTGCTAGGGGTAGCGGGAGGGCCGACGAGCAGTACTTC
CSARGSGRADEQYF
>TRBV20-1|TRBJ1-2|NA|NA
TGCAGTGCCACCGGGACACCTGCTGGCTACACCTTC
CSATGTPAGYTF
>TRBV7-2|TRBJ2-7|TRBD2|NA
TGTGCCAGCAGCGATTACAGCGGGAGGGCCTACGAGCAGTACTTC
CASSDYSGRAYEQYF
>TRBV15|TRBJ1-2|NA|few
TGTGCCACCAGCAGAGCGCGGACAGAACGAGCTGGCTACACCTTC
CATSRARTERAGYTF
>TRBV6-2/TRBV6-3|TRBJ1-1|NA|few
TGTGCCAGCAGTTACAAGGGTTTGGTAGCTTTCTTT
CASSYKGLVAFF
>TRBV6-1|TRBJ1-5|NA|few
TGTGCCAGCAGGCGCCGGGACAGCAATCAGCCCCAGCATTTT
CASRRRDSNQPQHF
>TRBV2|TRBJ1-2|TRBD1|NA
TGTGCCAGCAACATCGACAGGGGGTACGGCTACACCTTC
CASNIDRGYGYTF
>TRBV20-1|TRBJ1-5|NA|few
TGCAGTGCTAGGACTGAACTCCATCAGCCCCAGCATTTT
CSARTELHQPQHF
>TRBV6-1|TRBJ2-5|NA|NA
TGTGCCAGCAGTACACAGGGATCTACGGAGACCCAGTACTTC
CASSTQGSTETQYF
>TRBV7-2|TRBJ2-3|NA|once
TGTGCCAGCAGCTTATCCCCAGCGACAGATACGCAGTATTTT
CASSLSPATDTQYF
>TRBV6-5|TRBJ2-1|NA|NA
TGTGCCAGCAGATACCTAAGGGGGGGGCCATACAATGAGCAGTTCTTC
CASRYLRGGPYNEQFF
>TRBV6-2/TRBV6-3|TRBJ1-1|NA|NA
TGTGCCAGCAAAACTCTAGGGAACTGGGGCACTGAAGCTTTCTTT
CASKTLGNWGTEAFF
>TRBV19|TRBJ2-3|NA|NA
TGTGCCAGTAGTTCCAGACAGACTAGCACAGATACGCAGTATTTT
CASSSRQTSTDTQYF
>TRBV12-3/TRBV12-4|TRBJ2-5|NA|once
TGTGCCAGCAGTTGGGAAGAGACCCAGTACTTC
CASSWEETQYF
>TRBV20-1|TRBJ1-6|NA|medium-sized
TGCAGTGCTCCTCCCCGGGGGGGGAATTCACCCCTCCACTTT
CSAPPRGGNSPLHF